Sequencing of this T cell receptor (beta chain) was carried out in a study of blood T cells in healthy people across ages. Study outcomes and limitations: Older individuals had lower TCR beta diversity per million T cells (the decline was roughly linear). The CMV status of each donor remained undetermined, and this could have confounded shifts in expanded clonotypes. Whereas aged donors had fewer naive CD4+ cells, long-lived donors had more of them and higher diversity.

V lost 1 base to trimming and J lost 8 bases, with 9 bases between them. In germline, CDR1 is SGHTA, CDR2 FQGNSA. The CDR3 sequence is 13 residues long. A second 7 to 11 cycle PCR used barcoded and J-beta primers. A template-switch adaptor that had 12 random nucleotides put a tag on each cDNA molecule. TCRdb redid the calling of the 5' RACE reads with MiXCR, one entry per CDR3 protein. The sample gives hundreds of thousands of distinct CDR3 sequences, 45% to 70% of which show up once; 25% to 30% is in the top ten. As regards this clonotype: Its target is not known.

The material sequenced was blood. The rearrangement links TRBV7-2 to TRBJ2-1; D possibly corresponds to TRBD1 (5 bases). The sequence was obtained from a man aged 40-49 years in good health. The DNA of the CDR3 is TGTGCCAGCAGCTTAGTTATAGGGGATGAGCAGTTCTTC. Protein: CASSLVIGDEQFF.